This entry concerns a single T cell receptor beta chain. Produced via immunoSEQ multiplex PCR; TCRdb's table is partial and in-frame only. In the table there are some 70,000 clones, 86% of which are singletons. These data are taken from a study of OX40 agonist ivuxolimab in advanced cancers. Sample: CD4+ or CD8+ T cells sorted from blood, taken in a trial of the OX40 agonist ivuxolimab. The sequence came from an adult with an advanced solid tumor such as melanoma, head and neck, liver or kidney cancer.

The CDR3 loop is CASSPFSYEQYF. The CDR3 nucleotides are TGTGCCAGCAGCCCCTTCTCCTACGAGCAGTACTTC. The genes are TRBV6-6 and TRBJ2-7; D remains ambiguous. V lost 6 bases to trimming and J lost 0 bases, with 6 bases between them. This CDR3 is 12 amino acids long. Germline CDR1 reads MNHNY; CDR2 reads SVGAGI (reference sequence).